A single TCR beta chain is shown here with its context. Its antigen remains unidentified. Using immunoSEQ multiplex PCR, the repertoire was profiled, and TCRdb retains in-frame clones only, with some absent. The sample holds around 2.5 million clones; approximately 93% are singletons and the top ten take 0.35% to 0.45%. This sample is part of a study of shared clonotypes between healthy human individuals. Broader study findings: Only blood samples were collected, and tissue repertoires likely differ.

CD4+ cell separation produced CD45RA+ naive and CD45RA-negative memory subsets. The sequencing sample was made of naive CD4+ T cells from PBMCs. Specified subset: CD45RA+ positively selected. The source is a man younger than 35 in good health. Some clones in this sample may be carry-over from other donors' samples.

The CDR3 loop reads CASRPWATPGELFF. CDR3 bases: TGTGCCAGCCGACCATGGGCTACCCCCGGGGAGCTGTTTTTT. The rearrangement links TRBV5-4 to TRBJ2-2; D remains unclear. From germline, CDR1 is SGHNT and CDR2 YYREEE (reference sequence). The CDR3 spans 14 residues. The germline V and J ends were trimmed by 7 bases and 6 bases, with 16 bases remaining between them.